This T cell receptor beta chain was identified during a study of human T cells and chemical hapten exposure. Across the study: The sensitizing agent was 2% DPC, placed on about 2 cm by about 2 cm of upper inner arm skin.

Stated time point: patch test 3, about 24 weeks after DPC sensitization. Treatment indicated: therapeutic diphenylcyclopropenone sensitization with weekly scalp DPC. Total RNA was isolated from unfractionated whole blood. This clonotype was seen at least ten times. The CDR3 extends over 15 amino acids. Trimming removed 3 bases from V and 2 bases from J; junction bases left unmatched: 3. Per germline, CDR1 SNHLY and CDR2 FYNNEI. Unique molecular identifiers were affixed to discrete cDNA molecules within the library. A single record per CDR3 protein comes from TCRdb applying MiXCR to the RACE reads. The table shows about 200,000 distinct CDR3 sequences, with around 23% occurring only once.

J is TRBJ2-4 and V is TRBV2; 8 bases fit TRBD2. The sample here was whole blood, taken in connection with sensitization to the hapten diphenylcyclopropenone (DPC). The TCR originated in a woman aged 40-49 years with alopecia areata. Some clones in this sample may be carry-over from other donors' samples. In nucleotides, the CDR3 is TGTGCCAGCAGTGACCCGGGGGGGTCCAAAAACATTCAGTACTTC. Amino acid sequence: CASSDPGGSKNIQYF. The full variable domain, its missing parts supplied by reference TRBV2 and TRBJ2-4, is EPEVTQTPSHQVTQMGQEVILRCVPISNHLYFYWYRQILGQKVEFLVSFYNNEISEKSEIFDDQFSVERPDGSNFTLKIRSTKLEDSAMYFCASSDPGGSKNIQYFGAGTRLSVL.